The TCR beta chain described here comes from a study of blood T cell repertoires in COVID-19. Background on the study: Spain, Italy and the United States supplied samples that represented acute and convalescent COVID-19. Sample material is recorded as cDNA or gDNA derived from T cells, B-cell-depleted T cells, or PBMCs.

This CDR3 comprises 15 residues. The ends were cut back, 0 bases at V and 2 bases at J, with 11 bases in the middle. Germline CDR1 is LGHNA and CDR2 is YSLEER. Using immunoSEQ multiplex PCR, the repertoire was profiled, and TCRdb retains in-frame clones only, with some absent. In the table there are about 70,000 clones, around 78% of which are singletons. The chain is built from TRBV4-3 and TRBJ2-7; unclear D gene. The sample comprised peripheral blood. The sequence derives from a human donor in a cohort sampled during active COVID-19. The CDR3 protein is CASSQDRLQPYEQYF. The CDR3 region has the DNA TGCGCCAGCAGCCAAGATCGACTCCAACCCTACGAGCAGTACTTC.